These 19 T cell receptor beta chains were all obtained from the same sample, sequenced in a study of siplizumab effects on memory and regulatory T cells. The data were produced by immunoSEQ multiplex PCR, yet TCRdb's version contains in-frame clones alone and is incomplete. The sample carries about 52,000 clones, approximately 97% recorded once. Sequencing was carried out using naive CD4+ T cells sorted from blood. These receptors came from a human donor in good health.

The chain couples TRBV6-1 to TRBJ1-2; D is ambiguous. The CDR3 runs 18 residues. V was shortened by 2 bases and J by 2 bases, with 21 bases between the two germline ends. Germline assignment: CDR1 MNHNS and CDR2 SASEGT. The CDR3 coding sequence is TGTGCCAGCAGTGAACGGGATTCCTTTGGCCCGCGAAACTATGGCTACACCTTC. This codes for CASSERDSFGPRNYGYTF.

CDR3 in amino acids: CASTLSWGTGVGYTF. The CDR3 DNA sequence: TGTGCCAGCACCCTATCCTGGGGGACAGGGGTTGGCTACACCTTC. The chain couples TRBV6-5 to TRBJ1-2; 10 bases are shared with TRBD1. V was pared by 7 bases and J by 7 bases, with 12 bases of the junction left unmatched. Germline V gene data show CDR1 as MNHEY and CDR2 as SVGAGI. The length of the CDR3 is 15 residues.

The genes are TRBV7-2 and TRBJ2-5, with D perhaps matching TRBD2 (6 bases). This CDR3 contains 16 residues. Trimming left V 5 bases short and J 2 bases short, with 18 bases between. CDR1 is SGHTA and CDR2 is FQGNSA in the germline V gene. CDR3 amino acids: CASSPVGTLQQETQYF. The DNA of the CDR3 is TGTGCCAGCAGCCCTGTGGGGACTTTACAACAAGAGACCCAGTACTTC. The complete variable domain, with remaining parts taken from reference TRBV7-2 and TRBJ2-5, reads GAGVSQSPSNKVTEKGKDVELRCDPISGHTALYWYRQSLGQGLEFLIYFQGNSAPDKSGLPSDRFSAERTGGSVSTLTIQRTQQEDSAVYLCASSPVGTLQQETQYFGPGTRLLVL.

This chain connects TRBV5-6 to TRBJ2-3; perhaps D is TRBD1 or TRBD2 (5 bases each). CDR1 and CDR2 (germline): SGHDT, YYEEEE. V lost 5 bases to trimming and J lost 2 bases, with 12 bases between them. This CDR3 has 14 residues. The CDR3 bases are TGTGCCAGCAGTACAGGACTCTACACAGATACGCAGTATTTT. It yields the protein CASSTGLYTDTQYF.

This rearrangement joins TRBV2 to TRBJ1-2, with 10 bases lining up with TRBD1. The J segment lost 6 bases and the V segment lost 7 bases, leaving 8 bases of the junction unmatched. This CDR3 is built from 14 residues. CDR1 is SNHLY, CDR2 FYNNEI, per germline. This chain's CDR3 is CASKTGGATHGYTF. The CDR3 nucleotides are TGTGCCAGCAAGACAGGGGGCGCGACTCATGGCTACACCTTC.

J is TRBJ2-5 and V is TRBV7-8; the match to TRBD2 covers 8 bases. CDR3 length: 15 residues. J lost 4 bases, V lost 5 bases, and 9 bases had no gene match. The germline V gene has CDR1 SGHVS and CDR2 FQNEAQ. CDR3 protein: CASSIRGLAGETQYF. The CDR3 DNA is TGTGCCAGCAGCATCCGGGGGCTAGCGGGAGAGACCCAGTACTTC.

CDR3 bases: TGTGCCAGCAGCCAAGAGGGCCGAGGGACCACGGACTATGGCTACACCTTC. Protein sequence: CASSQEGRGTTDYGYTF. The rearrangement links TRBV4-2 to TRBJ1-2, with a possible D match to TRBD1 (5 bases). Germline assignment: CDR1 LGHNA and CDR2 YNFKEQ. CDR3 length: 17 amino acids. V dropped 0 bases and J dropped 3 bases, with 17 bases sitting between them.

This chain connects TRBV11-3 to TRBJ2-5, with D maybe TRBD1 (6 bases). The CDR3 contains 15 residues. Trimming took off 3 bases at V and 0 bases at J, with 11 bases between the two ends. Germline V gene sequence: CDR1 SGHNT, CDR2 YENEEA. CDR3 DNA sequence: TGTGCCAGCAGCTTCGGACAGACCAACCAAGAGACCCAGTACTTC. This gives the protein CASSFGQTNQETQYF.

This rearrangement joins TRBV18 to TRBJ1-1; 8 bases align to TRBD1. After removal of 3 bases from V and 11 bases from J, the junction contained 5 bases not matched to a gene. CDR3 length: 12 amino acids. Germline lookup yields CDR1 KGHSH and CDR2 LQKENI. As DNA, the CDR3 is TGTGCCAGCTCACCGGACAGGGAGCACGCTTTCTTT. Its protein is CASSPDREHAFF.

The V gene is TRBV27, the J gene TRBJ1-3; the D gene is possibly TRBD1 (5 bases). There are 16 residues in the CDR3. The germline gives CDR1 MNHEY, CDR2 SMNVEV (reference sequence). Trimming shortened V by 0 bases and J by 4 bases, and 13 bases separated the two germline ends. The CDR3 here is CASSLSPGGAGNTIYF. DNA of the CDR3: TGTGCCAGCAGTTTATCGCCCGGCGGGGCAGGAAACACCATATATTTT.

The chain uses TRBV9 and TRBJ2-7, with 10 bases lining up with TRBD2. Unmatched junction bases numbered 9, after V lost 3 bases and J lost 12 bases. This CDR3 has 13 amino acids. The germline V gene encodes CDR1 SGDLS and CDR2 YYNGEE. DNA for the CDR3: TGTGCCAGCAGCGCACCAGCGGGAGGGCTTCTGTACTTC. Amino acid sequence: CASSAPAGGLLYF.

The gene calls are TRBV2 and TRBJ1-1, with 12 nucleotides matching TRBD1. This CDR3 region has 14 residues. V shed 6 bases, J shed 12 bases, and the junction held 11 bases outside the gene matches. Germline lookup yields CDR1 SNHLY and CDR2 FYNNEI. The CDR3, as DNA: TGTGCCAGCAGGGGACAGGGGGCCCGACAGTCGACTTTCTTT. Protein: CASRGQGARQSTFF.

CDR3 in amino acids: CASSSGGLAGLNEQFF. Here the CDR3 DNA reads TGTGCCAGCAGCTCCGGGGGGCTAGCGGGGTTGAATGAGCAGTTCTTC. This chain uses TRBV11-2 with TRBJ2-1; TRBD2 matches at 9 bases. Germline CDR1 is SGHAT and CDR2 is FQNNGV. CDR3 length: 16 residues. The J segment lost 7 bases and the V segment lost 4 bases, leaving 11 bases of the junction unmatched.

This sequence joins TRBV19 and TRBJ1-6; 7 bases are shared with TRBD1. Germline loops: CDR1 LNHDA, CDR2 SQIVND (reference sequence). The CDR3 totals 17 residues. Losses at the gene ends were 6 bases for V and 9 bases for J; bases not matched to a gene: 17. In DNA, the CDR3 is TGTGCCAGTAGCCTAAACTCCGCCGGGACAGCGGGTTCACCCCTCCACTTT. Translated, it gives CASSLNSAGTAGSPLHF.

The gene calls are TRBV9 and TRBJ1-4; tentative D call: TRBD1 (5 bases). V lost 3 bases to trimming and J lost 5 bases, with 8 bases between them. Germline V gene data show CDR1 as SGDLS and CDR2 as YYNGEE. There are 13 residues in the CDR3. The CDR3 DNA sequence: TGTGCCAGCAGCGGAGGGACCAATGAAAAACTGTTTTTT. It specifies CASSGGTNEKLFF. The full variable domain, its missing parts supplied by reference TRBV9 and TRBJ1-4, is DSGVTQTPKHLITATGQRVTLRCSPRSGDLSVYWYQQSLDQGLQFLIQYYNGEERAKGNILERFSAQQFPDLHSELNLSSLELGDSALYFCASSGGTNEKLFFGSGTQLSVL.

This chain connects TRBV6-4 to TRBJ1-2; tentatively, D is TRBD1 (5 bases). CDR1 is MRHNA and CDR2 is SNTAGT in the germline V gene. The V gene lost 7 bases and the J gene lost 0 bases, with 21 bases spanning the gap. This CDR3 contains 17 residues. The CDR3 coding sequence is TGTGCCAGCAATGGCCAGGGAGGGCCTCCCACTAACTATGGCTACACCTTC. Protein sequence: CASNGQGGPPTNYGYTF.

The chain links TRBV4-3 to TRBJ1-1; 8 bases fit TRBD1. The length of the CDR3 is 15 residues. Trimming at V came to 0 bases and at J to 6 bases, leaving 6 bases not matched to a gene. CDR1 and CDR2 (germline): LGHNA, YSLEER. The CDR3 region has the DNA TGCGCCAGCAGCCAAGAAAGGACAGGGCTCTCTGAAGCTTTCTTT. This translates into CASSQERTGLSEAFF.

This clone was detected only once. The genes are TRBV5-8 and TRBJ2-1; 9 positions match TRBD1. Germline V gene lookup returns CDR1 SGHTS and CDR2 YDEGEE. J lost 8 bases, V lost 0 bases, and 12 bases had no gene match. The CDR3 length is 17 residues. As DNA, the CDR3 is TGTGCCAGCAGCTTGGCTCGTGGGACAGGGACTTGGGATGAGCAGTTCTTC. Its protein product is CASSLARGTGTWDEQFF.

CDR3 sequence reads: CASSQTGDGNQPQHF. For the CDR3, the DNA is TGTGCCAGTAGCCAGACAGGGGATGGCAATCAGCCCCAGCATTTT. The chain recombines TRBV19 with TRBJ1-5, with 8 positions matching TRBD1. The CDR3 loop spans 15 amino acids. The germline V gene encodes CDR1 LNHDA and CDR2 SQIVND (reference sequence). Trimming removed 6 bases from V and 2 bases from J; junction bases left unmatched: 6.